This T cell receptor (beta chain) derives from a study of CD8 T cells in ankylosing spondylitis. Study-wide results and limits: A TCR beta motif of fewer than ten highly homologous variants seemed to mark ankylosing spondylitis blood.

This clonotype was seen a few times. Its matching antigen is unknown. Preparation of TCR beta libraries was done by quantitative 5'-RACE with molecular barcodes. TCRdb ran MiXCR on the 5' RACE reads and lists one entry per CDR3 protein. The repertoire holds some 700,000 distinct CDR3 sequences, with around 19% as singletons. The clonotype was recovered from a male donor with ankylosing spondylitis. The specimen was blood, either unsorted or a sorted T cell fraction (not recorded which).

CDR3 nucleotides: TGTGCCAGCAGCTTCCCCGAAGGGGGGCATGAGCAGTTCTTC. Translation gives CASSFPEGGHEQFF. The J gene is TRBJ2-1, the V gene TRBV7-9; tentatively, D is TRBD1 or TRBD2 (6 bases each). The CDR3 is made up of 14 amino acids. Germline CDR1 SEHNR, CDR2 FQNEAQ (reference sequence). Deletions cut 3 bases from V and 8 bases from J, with 14 bases between.